The sequence of this TCR beta chain was determined in a study of T cells in Graves' hyperthyroidism and ophthalmopathy. This clonotype was counted many times. Diagnoses were established using clinical symptoms, serum thyroxine and TRAb, thyroid ultrasound and orbital computed tomography. The V gene's germline CDR1 is MNHNS and CDR2 SASEGT. The length of the CDR3 is 15 residues. Trimming pared 6 bases from V and 0 bases from J, leaving 12 bases between. Amplified TCR beta CDR3 regions derived from RNA transcripts. Primed by the HTBI set, a first-round RT-PCR was run on the TCR CDR3. TCRdb re-analysed the multiplex PCR reads in MiXCR, keeping a single row per CDR3 protein. Among about 280,000 distinct CDR3 sequences, 25% were seen once, and the ten largest hold 25% to 30%.

Sample: blood. The J gene is TRBJ1-5, the V gene TRBV6-1; D call uncertain. The receptor comes from a man aged 35 to 55 with Graves' hyperthyroidism that later progressed to Graves' ophthalmopathy. CDR3 protein: CASRVWTISNQPQHF. In nucleotides, the CDR3 is TGTGCCAGCAGGGTCTGGACCATTAGCAATCAGCCCCAGCATTTT.